These 8 T cell receptor beta chains share one sample of origin, sequenced in a study of CD8+CD57+ T cells in acquired aplastic anemia listed by TCRdb under 2018. The patients picked for sequencing were ones in whom flow cytometry had shown an expansion of CD8+CD57+ cells. The instrument given in TCRdb is Illumina HiSeq 2000. Profiling of TCR beta VDJ combinations and CDR3 sequences used genomic DNA as the template. TCRdb cleaned the public reads at Q25 with fastp, built clones with MiXCR and kept in-frame beta chains. When rows share a CDR3 protein, they turn into one entry using the most common DNA and genes. The sample data list a few hundred thousand distinct CDR3 sequences, and about three fifths of these were observed just once. The biggest ten clones account for around 1.3% of the sample. Source material: sorted CD4+, CD8+, or CD8+CD57+ T cells (not recorded which) from PBMCs. These receptors originate from a human donor with aplastic anemia.

V and J are TRBV20-1 and TRBJ2-3, with 13 bases that match TRBD2. Losses at the gene ends were 2 bases for V and 2 bases for J; bases not matched to a gene: 7. CDR1 and CDR2 (germline): DFQATT, SNEGSKA (reference sequence). The CDR3 runs 17 residues. CDR3 nucleotide sequence: TGCAGTGCTAGAAAAACAACTAGCGGGGGGGCCACAGATACGCAGTATTTT. Translation gives CSARKTTSGGATDTQYF.

This clonotype is a singleton in its sample. V is TRBV12-3 or TRBV12-4 and J is TRBJ2-1; 12 bases align to TRBD2. CDR3 length: 16 amino acids. J was trimmed by 12 bases and V by 2 bases; bases with no gene match: 11. CDR3 protein: CASSLSAASGGAGQFF. The CDR3 DNA is TGTGCCAGCAGTTTATCTGCAGCTAGCGGGGGGGCAGGGCAGTTCTTC.

The chain couples TRBV5-1 to TRBJ1-6; D not resolved. CDR1 SGHRS and CDR2 YFSETQ come from the germline V gene. Trimming shortened V by 7 bases and J by 3 bases, and 8 bases separated the two germline ends. This CDR3 is built from 13 residues. CDR3 protein: CASSGRYNSPLHF. The CDR3 DNA sequence: TGCGCCAGCTCGGGTCGCTATAATTCACCCCTCCACTTT.

This clonotype occurred a few times. The rearrangement joins TRBV2 to TRBJ2-3; TRBD1 matches 7 bases. V lost 6 bases and J lost 3; bases outside the gene matches: 3. The CDR3 runs 13 residues. CDR1 is SNHLY, CDR2 FYNNEI, per germline. DNA for the CDR3: TGTGCCAGCAGCCGACAGGGTACAGATACGCAGTATTTT. Protein product: CASSRQGTDTQYF.

V gene TRBV20-1 combines with J gene TRBJ2-1, with TRBD2 matching 14 bases. Per germline, CDR1 DFQATT and CDR2 SNEGSKA (reference sequence). V shed 6 bases and J 9 bases; nucleotides not matched to a gene: 7. The CDR3 loop spans 14 amino acids. The CDR3 here is CSARTSGGRGEQFF. The DNA of the CDR3 is TGCAGTGCGCGGACTAGCGGGGGGAGAGGTGAGCAGTTCTTC.

This clonotype was detected once. V and J are TRBV19 and TRBJ2-3, with D tentatively TRBD1 (5 bases). The germline CDR1 and CDR2 sequences are LNHDA and SQIVND (reference sequence). The CDR3 consists of 18 residues. Trimming pared 5 bases from V and 4 bases from J, leaving 25 bases between. The CDR3 region is CASSSLIQGVDVADTQYF. CDR3 nucleotides: TGTGCCAGTAGTTCCTTAATTCAGGGTGTGGATGTGGCAGATACGCAGTATTTT.

There are many counts of this clonotype. V is TRBV29-1 and J is TRBJ1-2; 8 bases are shared with TRBD1. Germline assignment: CDR1 SQVTM and CDR2 ANQGSEA. With 4 bases clipped from V and 7 bases from J, the junction kept 8 bases outside the gene matches. The CDR3 runs to 13 residues. The CDR3 nucleotides are TGCAGCGTTGTAGGAGCAGGGGGCTTTGGCTACACCTTC. Encoded protein: CSVVGAGGFGYTF. The entire variable domain, with the rest obtained from reference TRBV29-1 and TRBJ1-2, is as follows: SAVISQKPSRDICQRGTSLTIQCQVDSQVTMMFWYRQQPGQSLTLIATANQGSEATYESGFVIDKFPISRPNLTFSTLTVSNMSPEDSSIYLCSVVGAGGFGYTFGSGTRLTVV.

The V gene is TRBV12-3 or TRBV12-4, the J gene TRBJ2-2, with D possibly being TRBD1 or TRBD2 (6 bases each). Trimming removed 6 bases at V and 3 bases at J, with 11 bases between. This CDR3 region has 14 residues. The CDR3 reads CASSWGAYTGELFF. The CDR3, as DNA: TGTGCCAGCAGCTGGGGGGCCTACACCGGGGAGCTGTTTTTT.